This T cell receptor (beta chain) derives from a study of cytomegalovirus exposure and HLA in healthy donors. CDR1 and CDR2 from the germline V gene are SGHTA and FQGTGA. This CDR3 is built from 13 residues. With 2 bases removed from V and 10 bases from J, the gap between germline ends came to 14 bases. PCR was performed using 60 Vbeta and 13 Jbeta primers. Measured with immunoSEQ multiplex PCR; TCRdb has only the in-frame clones, and not every one. The table lists some 76,000 clones. Concerning this clone itself: The target antigen is unknown.

General observations from the study: V- and J-gene trimming of TCR beta was linked (in a later analysis) to a missense DCLRE1C variant.

The receptor was derived from a boy between 10 and 17 years old in good health and CMV-seronegative. The gene calls are TRBV7-3 and TRBJ1-1; D ambiguous. Material: PBMCs. Written as DNA, the CDR3 is TGTGCCAGCAGCTTATCCCCGGAGGCTGGAGCTTTCTTT. It codes for CASSLSPEAGAFF.